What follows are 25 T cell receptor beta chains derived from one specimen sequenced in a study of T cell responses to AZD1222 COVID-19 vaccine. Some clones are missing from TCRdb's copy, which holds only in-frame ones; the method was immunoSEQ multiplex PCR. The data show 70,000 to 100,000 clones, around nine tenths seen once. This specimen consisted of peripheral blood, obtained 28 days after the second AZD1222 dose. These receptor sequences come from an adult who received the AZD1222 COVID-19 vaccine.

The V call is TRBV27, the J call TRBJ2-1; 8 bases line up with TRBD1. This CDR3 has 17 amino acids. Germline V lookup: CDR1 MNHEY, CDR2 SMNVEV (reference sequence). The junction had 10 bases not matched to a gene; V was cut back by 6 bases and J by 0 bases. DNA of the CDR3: TGTGCCAGCAGGCAGGGGACAGGATGGAGCTCCTACAATGAGCAGTTCTTC. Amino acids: CASRQGTGWSSYNEQFF.

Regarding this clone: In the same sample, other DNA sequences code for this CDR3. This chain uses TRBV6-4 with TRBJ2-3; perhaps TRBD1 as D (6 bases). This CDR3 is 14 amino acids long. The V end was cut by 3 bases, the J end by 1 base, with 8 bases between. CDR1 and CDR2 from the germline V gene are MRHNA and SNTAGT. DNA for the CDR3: TGTGCCAGCAGTGAACAGGGAGGCACAGATACGCAGTATTTT. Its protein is CASSEQGGTDTQYF.

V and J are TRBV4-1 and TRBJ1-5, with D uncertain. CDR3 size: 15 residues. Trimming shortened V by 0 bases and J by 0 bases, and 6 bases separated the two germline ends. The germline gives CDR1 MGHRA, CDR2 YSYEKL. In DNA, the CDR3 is TGCGCCAGCAGCCAAGATGCGGGTAGCAATCAGCCCCAGCATTTT. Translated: CASSQDAGSNQPQHF.

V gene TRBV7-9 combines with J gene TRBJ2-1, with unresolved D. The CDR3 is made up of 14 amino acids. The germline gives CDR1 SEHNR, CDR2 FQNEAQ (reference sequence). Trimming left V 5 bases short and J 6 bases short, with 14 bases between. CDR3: CASSTPDGPNEQFF. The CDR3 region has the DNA TGTGCCAGCAGCACCCCGGACGGCCCCAATGAGCAGTTCTTC.

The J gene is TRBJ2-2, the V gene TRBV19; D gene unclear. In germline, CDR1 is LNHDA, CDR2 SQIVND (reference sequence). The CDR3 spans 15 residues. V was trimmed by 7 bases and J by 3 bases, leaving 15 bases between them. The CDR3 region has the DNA TGTGCCAGTACCCCCCGGGCAGATCACACCGGGGAGCTGTTTTTT. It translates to CASTPRADHTGELFF.

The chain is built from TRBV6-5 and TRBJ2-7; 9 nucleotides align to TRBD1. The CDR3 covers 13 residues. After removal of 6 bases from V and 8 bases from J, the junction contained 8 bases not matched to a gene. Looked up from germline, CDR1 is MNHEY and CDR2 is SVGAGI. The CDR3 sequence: CASSLDRGSKQYF. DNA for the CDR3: TGTGCCAGCAGCCTCGACAGGGGGTCTAAGCAGTACTTC.

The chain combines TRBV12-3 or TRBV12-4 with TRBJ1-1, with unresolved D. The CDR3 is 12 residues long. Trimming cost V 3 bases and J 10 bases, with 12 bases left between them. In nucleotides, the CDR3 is TGTGCCAGCAGTTTCGGGGAGGCAGGAGCTTTCTTT. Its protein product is CASSFGEAGAFF.

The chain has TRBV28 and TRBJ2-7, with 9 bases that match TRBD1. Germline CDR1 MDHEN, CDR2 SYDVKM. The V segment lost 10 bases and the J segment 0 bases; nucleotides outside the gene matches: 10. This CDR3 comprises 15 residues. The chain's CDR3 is CATMAYRGPSYEQYF. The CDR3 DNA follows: TGTGCCACCATGGCATACAGGGGGCCCTCCTACGAGCAGTACTTC.

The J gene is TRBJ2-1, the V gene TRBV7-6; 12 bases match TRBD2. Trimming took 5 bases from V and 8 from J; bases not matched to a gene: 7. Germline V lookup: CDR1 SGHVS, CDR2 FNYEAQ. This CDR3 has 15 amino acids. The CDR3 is CASSPSGGGGDEQFF. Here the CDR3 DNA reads TGTGCCAGCAGCCCTAGCGGGGGGGGCGGTGATGAGCAGTTCTTC.

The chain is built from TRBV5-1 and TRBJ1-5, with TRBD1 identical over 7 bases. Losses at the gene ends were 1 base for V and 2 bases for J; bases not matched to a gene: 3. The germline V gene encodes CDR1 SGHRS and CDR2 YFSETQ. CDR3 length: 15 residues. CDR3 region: CASSLTGTGNQPQHF. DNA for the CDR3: TGCGCCAGCAGCTTGACCGGGACAGGCAATCAGCCCCAGCATTTT.

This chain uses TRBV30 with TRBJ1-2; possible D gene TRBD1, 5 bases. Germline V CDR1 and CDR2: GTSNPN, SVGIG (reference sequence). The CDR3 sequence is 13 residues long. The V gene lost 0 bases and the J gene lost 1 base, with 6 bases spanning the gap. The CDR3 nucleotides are TGTGCCTGGAGTGTAAGGGGTAACTATGGCTACACCTTC. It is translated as CAWSVRGNYGYTF. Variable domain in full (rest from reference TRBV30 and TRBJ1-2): SQTIHQWPATLVQPVGSPLSLECTVEGTSNPNLYWYRQAAGRGLQLLFYSVGIGQISSEVPQNLSASRPQDRQFILSSKKLLLSDSGFYLCAWSVRGNYGYTFGSGTRLTVV.

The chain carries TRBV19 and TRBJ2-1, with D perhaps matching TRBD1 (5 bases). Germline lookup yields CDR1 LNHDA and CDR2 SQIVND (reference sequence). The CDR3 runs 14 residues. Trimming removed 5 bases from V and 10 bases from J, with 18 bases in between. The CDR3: CASSPTLGKGEQFF. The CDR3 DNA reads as TGTGCCAGTAGTCCCACCTTGGGGAAGGGGGAGCAGTTCTTC.

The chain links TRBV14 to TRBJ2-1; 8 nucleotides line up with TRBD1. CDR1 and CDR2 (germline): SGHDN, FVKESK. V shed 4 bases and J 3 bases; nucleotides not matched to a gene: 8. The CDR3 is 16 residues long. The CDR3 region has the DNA TGTGCCAGCAGCCGATTGGGACAGGTAGACTACAATGAGCAGTTCTTC. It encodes CASSRLGQVDYNEQFF.

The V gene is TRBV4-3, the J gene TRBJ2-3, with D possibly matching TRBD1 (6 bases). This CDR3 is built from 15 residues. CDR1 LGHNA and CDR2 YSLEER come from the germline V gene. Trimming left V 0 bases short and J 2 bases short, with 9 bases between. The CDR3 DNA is TGCGCCAGCAGCCAAGATACAGGGCCCACAGATACGCAGTATTTT. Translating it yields CASSQDTGPTDTQYF.

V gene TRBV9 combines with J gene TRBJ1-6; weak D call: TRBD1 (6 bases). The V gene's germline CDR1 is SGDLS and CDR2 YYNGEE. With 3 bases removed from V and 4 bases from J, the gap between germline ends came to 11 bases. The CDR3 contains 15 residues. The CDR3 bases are TGTGCCAGCAGCGGCGGGACAAGTTATAATTCACCCCTCCACTTT. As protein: CASSGGTSYNSPLHF.

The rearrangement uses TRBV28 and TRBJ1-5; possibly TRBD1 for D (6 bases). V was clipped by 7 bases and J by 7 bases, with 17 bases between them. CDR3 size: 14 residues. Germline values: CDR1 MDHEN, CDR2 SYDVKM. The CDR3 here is CASTHGGGTQPQHF. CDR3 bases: TGTGCCAGCACTCATGGGGGGGGCACCCAGCCCCAGCATTTT.

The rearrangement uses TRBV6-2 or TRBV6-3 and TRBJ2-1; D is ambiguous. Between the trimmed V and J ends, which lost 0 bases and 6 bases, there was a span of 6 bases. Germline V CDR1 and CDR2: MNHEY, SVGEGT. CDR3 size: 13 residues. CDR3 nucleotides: TGTGCCAGCAGTTACTCCCGCCTCAATGAGCAGTTCTTC. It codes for CASSYSRLNEQFF.

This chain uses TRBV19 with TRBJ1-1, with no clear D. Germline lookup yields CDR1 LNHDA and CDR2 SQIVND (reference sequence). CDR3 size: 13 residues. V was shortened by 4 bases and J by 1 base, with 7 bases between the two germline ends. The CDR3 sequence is CASSRSGNTEAFF. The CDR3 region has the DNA TGTGCCAGTAGTAGGTCTGGGAACACTGAAGCTTTCTTT. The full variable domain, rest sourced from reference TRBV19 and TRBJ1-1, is DGGITQSPKYLFRKEGQNVTLSCEQNLNHDAMYWYRQDPGQGLRLIYYSQIVNDFQKGDIAEGYSVSREKKESFPLTVTSAQKNPTAFYLCASSRSGNTEAFFGQGTRLTVV.

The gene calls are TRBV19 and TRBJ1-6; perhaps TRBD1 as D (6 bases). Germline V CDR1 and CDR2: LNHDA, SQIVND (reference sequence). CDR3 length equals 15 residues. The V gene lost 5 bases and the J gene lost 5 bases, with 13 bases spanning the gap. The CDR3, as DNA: TGTGCCAGTAGTTTCGGACAGCTGGATAATTCACCCCTCCACTTT. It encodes CASSFGQLDNSPLHF. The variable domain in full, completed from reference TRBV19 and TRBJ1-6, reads DGGITQSPKYLFRKEGQNVTLSCEQNLNHDAMYWYRQDPGQGLRLIYYSQIVNDFQKGDIAEGYSVSREKKESFPLTVTSAQKNPTAFYLCASSFGQLDNSPLHFGNGTRLTVT.

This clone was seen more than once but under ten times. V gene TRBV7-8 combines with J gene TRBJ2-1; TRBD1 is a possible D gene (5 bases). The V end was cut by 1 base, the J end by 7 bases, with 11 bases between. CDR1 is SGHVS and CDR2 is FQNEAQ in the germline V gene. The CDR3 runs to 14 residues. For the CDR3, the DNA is TGTGCCAGCAGCTTAGTTCCAGGGTGGAATGAGCAGTTCTTC. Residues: CASSLVPGWNEQFF.

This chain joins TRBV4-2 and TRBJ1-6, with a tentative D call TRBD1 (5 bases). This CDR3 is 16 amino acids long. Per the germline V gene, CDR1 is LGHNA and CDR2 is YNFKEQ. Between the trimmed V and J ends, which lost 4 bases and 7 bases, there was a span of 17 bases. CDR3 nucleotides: TGTGCCAGCAGCCTCGTTGGAGGGACGGGAAATTCACCCCTCCACTTT. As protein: CASSLVGGTGNSPLHF.

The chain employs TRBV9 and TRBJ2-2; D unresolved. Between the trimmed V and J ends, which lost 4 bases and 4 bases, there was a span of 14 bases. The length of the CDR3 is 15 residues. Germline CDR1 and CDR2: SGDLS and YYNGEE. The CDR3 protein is CASSLPGSPTGELFF. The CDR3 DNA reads TGTGCCAGCAGCCTTCCTGGCAGTCCCACCGGGGAGCTGTTTTTT.

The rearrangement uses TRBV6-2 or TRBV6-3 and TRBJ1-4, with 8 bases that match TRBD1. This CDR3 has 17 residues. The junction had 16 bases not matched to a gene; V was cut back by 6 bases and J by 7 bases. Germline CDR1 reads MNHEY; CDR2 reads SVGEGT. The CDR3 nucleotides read TGTGCCAGCAGATACAGGGGGGCTCGACCTGAAACTGAAAAACTGTTTTTT. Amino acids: CASRYRGARPETEKLFF.

Here the CDR3 reads CASSEGQGYTDTQYF. DNA for the CDR3: TGTGCCAGCAGCGAAGGACAGGGCTACACAGATACGCAGTATTTT. The chain uses TRBV9 and TRBJ2-3, with TRBD1 matching over 8 bases. After removal of 3 bases from V and 2 bases from J, the junction contained 5 bases not matched to a gene. There are 15 residues in the CDR3. The germline CDR1 and CDR2 sequences are SGDLS and YYNGEE.

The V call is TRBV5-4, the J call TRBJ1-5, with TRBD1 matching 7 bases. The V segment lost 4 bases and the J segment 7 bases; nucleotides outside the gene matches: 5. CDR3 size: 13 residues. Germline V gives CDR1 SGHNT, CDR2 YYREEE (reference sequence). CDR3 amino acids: CASSRGTDQPQHF. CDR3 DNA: TGTGCCAGCAGCCGGGGGACAGACCAGCCCCAGCATTTT.